The 16 T cell receptor beta chains given below trace back to one sample, sequenced in a study of blood T cell repertoires in COVID-19. Repertoires were generated with immunoSEQ multiplex PCR, while TCRdb's copy carries only in-frame clones and drops some. The profile covers 200,000 or so clones, with about 86% appearing a single time and around 4% taken by the ten largest. The source material was PBMCs or T cells enriched from blood (not recorded which). These receptors all come from a woman between 40 and 55 years old with acute COVID-19.

This sequence joins TRBV24-1 and TRBJ2-1; tentative D call: TRBD1 (6 bases). Trimming removed 4 bases at V and 0 bases at J, with 15 bases between. The germline CDR1 and CDR2 sequences are KGHDR and SFDVKD. The CDR3 spans 17 residues. Here the CDR3 reads CATSETRGSSSYNEQFF. The CDR3 coding sequence is TGTGCCACCAGTGAGACCAGGGGATCTAGCTCCTACAATGAGCAGTTCTTC.

This chain links TRBV18 with TRBJ2-1; 8 positions agree with TRBD2. From germline, CDR1 is KGHSH and CDR2 LQKENI. V lost 8 bases and J lost 9; bases outside the gene matches: 12. This CDR3 has 14 residues. This CDR3 is CASTKGLVRVEQFF. The CDR3 nucleotides read TGTGCCAGCACAAAGGGACTAGTAAGGGTTGAGCAGTTCTTC.

This clone was counted a few times. CDR3 sequence: CASSASGPVNTEAFF. The CDR3, as DNA: TGCGCCAGCAGCGCCTCTGGGCCGGTGAACACTGAAGCTTTCTTT. This chain joins TRBV5-1 and TRBJ1-1; D gene ambiguous. The CDR3 is 15 residues long. Germline assignment: CDR1 SGHRS and CDR2 YFSETQ. V was cut by 4 bases and J by 0 bases, with 13 bases left in between.

The J gene is TRBJ1-2, the V gene TRBV28, with a weak D call TRBD1 (5 bases). The V gene's germline CDR1 is MDHEN and CDR2 SYDVKM. This CDR3 contains 14 residues. The V and J ends lost 8 bases and 5 bases respectively, with 18 bases between them. The CDR3: CASGGGGSGYGYTF. DNA for the CDR3: TGTGCCAGCGGTGGCGGGGGTTCCGGTTATGGCTACACCTTC.

This clone was observed a few times. CDR3 protein: CASSSKLDSGNTIYF. The DNA of the CDR3 is TGCGCCAGCAGCTCGAAACTTGACTCTGGAAACACCATATATTTT. The chain links TRBV5-1 to TRBJ1-3; no reliable D call. CDR1 is SGHRS and CDR2 is YFSETQ in the germline V gene. The CDR3 loop spans 15 amino acids. Trimming cost V 3 bases and J 0 bases, with 10 bases left between them.

The chain uses TRBV28 and TRBJ2-7; 8 nucleotides align to TRBD1. V was clipped by 10 bases and J by 13 bases; unmatched bases: 15. The length of the CDR3 is 12 residues. The germline V gene has CDR1 MDHEN and CDR2 SYDVKM. In DNA form, the CDR3 reads TGTGCCACCTCAGGGGGCAATACCCTGCCCTACTTC. Translating it yields CATSGGNTLPYF.

J is TRBJ2-7 and V is TRBV11-3; D is possibly TRBD1 (6 bases). This CDR3 has 12 amino acids. Trimming pared 4 bases from V and 6 bases from J, leaving 10 bases between. CDR1 is SGHNT and CDR2 is YENEEA in the germline V gene. The DNA of the CDR3 is TGTGCCAGCAGCTCACAGGGTTCCGAGCAGTACTTC. Its protein is CASSSQGSEQYF.

This clone showed up just once. The rearrangement joins TRBV7-3 to TRBJ2-3; TRBD1 agrees at 10 bases. J was trimmed by 8 bases and V by 2 bases; bases with no gene match: 16. Germline CDR1 reads SGHTA; CDR2 reads FQGTGA. CDR3 length equals 18 residues. The CDR3 region has the DNA TGTGCCAGCAGCTTAGAGTCGTCCGGGACAGGGGCTTGGGGTACGCAGTATTTT. Translated, it gives CASSLESSGTGAWGTQYF.

This clone was detected only a few times. The chain couples TRBV2 to TRBJ1-5, with D hard to call. This CDR3 comprises 15 residues. V was clipped by 4 bases and J by 0 bases, with 10 bases between them. CDR1 is SNHLY, CDR2 FYNNEI, per germline. The CDR3 is CASSVSGYSNQPQHF. DNA of the CDR3: TGTGCCAGCAGTGTGTCAGGTTATAGCAATCAGCCCCAGCATTTT.

In this sample, this clone turned up a few times. CDR3 nucleotides: TGTGCCAGCAGTGGAGGGCCGAATTCACCCCTCCACTTT. Encoded protein: CASSGGPNSPLHF. The chain couples TRBV2 to TRBJ1-6, with D unresolved. The germline V and J ends were trimmed by 4 bases and 7 bases, with 8 bases remaining between them. This CDR3 contains 13 residues. Germline CDR1 is SNHLY and CDR2 is FYNNEI.

The table lists this clone with a few counts. V usage is TRBV28 and J usage is TRBJ1-3, with D hard to call. CDR1 MDHEN and CDR2 SYDVKM come from the germline V gene. This CDR3 is 15 amino acids long. V lost 1 base to trimming and J lost 2 bases, with 9 bases between them. The CDR3 region is CASSLSWGAGNTIYF. In DNA, the CDR3 is TGTGCCAGCAGTTTATCGTGGGGAGCTGGAAACACCATATATTTT.

This sequence joins TRBV11-2 and TRBJ2-3, with D possibly TRBD2 on 5 matching bases. Trimming removed 6 bases at V and 1 base at J, with 11 bases between. CDR1 is SGHAT, CDR2 FQNNGV, per germline. There are 14 residues in the CDR3. CDR3 sequence (DNA): TGTGCCAGCAGTCCAAATAGCGGCACAGATACGCAGTATTTT. Translated: CASSPNSGTDTQYF.

V gene TRBV9 combines with J gene TRBJ2-5, with TRBD1 as a possible D gene (6 bases). The germline V gene encodes CDR1 SGDLS and CDR2 YYNGEE. The V and J ends lost 4 bases and 2 bases respectively, with 12 bases between them. This CDR3 contains 14 residues. CDR3 DNA: TGTGCCAGCAGCCCCCGGACAGAACAAGAGACCCAGTACTTC. The encoded protein is CASSPRTEQETQYF.

The J gene is TRBJ2-1, the V gene TRBV19; a possible D gene is TRBD2 (6 bases). Germline V lookup: CDR1 LNHDA, CDR2 SQIVND (reference sequence). Trimming pared 7 bases from V and 9 bases from J, leaving 10 bases between. The CDR3 spans 11 residues. Here the CDR3 DNA reads TGTGCCAGTAATTTCGGGGGTGAGCAGTTCTTC. This gives the protein CASNFGGEQFF.

V and J are TRBV27 and TRBJ2-7, with TRBD2 as a possible D gene (6 bases). The CDR3 is 12 amino acids. Looked up from germline, CDR1 is MNHEY and CDR2 is SMNVEV (reference sequence). V was shortened by 2 bases and J by 9 bases, with 11 bases between the two germline ends. The CDR3 spells CASSLTGAGQYF. CDR3 DNA sequence: TGTGCCAGCAGTTTAACCGGAGCGGGGCAGTACTTC.

With respect to this clone: The same CDR3 can be traced to other DNA sequences in this sample. This chain uses TRBV2 with TRBJ1-5; 9 bases fit TRBD1. This CDR3 is built from 15 residues. The germline CDR1 and CDR2 sequences are SNHLY and FYNNEI. V was clipped by 7 bases and J by 4 bases; unmatched bases: 8. CDR3 in amino acids: CASTRGTGNNQPQHF. CDR3 nucleotide sequence: TGTGCCAGCACCAGGGGGACAGGGAATAATCAGCCCCAGCATTTT. The complete variable domain, with remaining parts taken from reference TRBV2 and TRBJ1-5, reads EPEVTQTPSHQVTQMGQEVILRCVPISNHLYFYWYRQILGQKVEFLVSFYNNEISEKSEIFDDQFSVERPDGSNFTLKIRSTKLEDSAMYFCASTRGTGNNQPQHFGDGTRLSIL.